The T cell receptor (beta chain) under discussion was sequenced for a study of neurological immune-mediated disorders (dated by TCRdb to about 2019). Context from the whole study: Among the roughly 34 multiple sclerosis patients, relapsing-remitting MS accounted for approximately 30 and secondary progressive MS accounted for 3. Alongside PBMC samples, the set of approximately 100 TCR-beta libraries contained longitudinal samples, technical triplicates, and paired CD4+ and CD8+ T-cell subsets that had been sorted. Using UMI-based sequencing, the study compared peripheral blood TCR-beta repertoires from patients with HTLV-I-associated myelopathy (HAM/TSP), patients with multiple sclerosis, and healthy controls. The cohort was made up of about 65 subjects, consisting of around 14 HAM/TSP patients, some 35 multiple sclerosis patients and about 20 healthy controls.

This clonotype appeared many times. Its recognized antigen is unknown. No clone much larger than this one lies a single base away; base qualities are absent. For the unsorted PBMC libraries, 2 million PBMCs were stored in RNAlater at -80 degrees C until RNA extraction and were used to generate the libraries. Multiple sclerosis patients were enrolled in a US clinical protocol evaluating disease progression by magnetic resonance imaging. Peripheral blood was subjected to Ficoll-Hypaque density gradient centrifugation to isolate PBMCs, which were then cryopreserved in liquid nitrogen. The CDR3, cysteine through phenylalanine, is 17 amino acids long. Here the CDR3 DNA is all that survives: 51 bases in frame from base 1. Deletion took 7 bases off V and 0 bases off J, with a span of 19 bases between the germline ends. The germline V gene supplies CDR1 SGHAT and CDR2 FQNNGV. Points the paper makes about the study in general: TCR clonal expansion was highest in HAM/TSP patients and lowest in MS patients, with MS patients falling below even healthy controls. The MS cluster was not associated with any clinical or MRI features, and the authors stated that larger cohorts are needed. No identical CDR3 amino acid sequences were found to be shared among expanded clones across subjects, suggesting that TCR-beta repertoires were private in all groups. Repertoires from 18 of 34 MS patients were grouped by phylogenetic analysis into a cluster of related CDR3 sequences, suggesting a possible repertoire-level signature.

cDNA synthesis used template-switch 5'RACE with a primer carrying a 10-nucleotide random unique molecular identifier tagging each TCR transcript. Over 180 million TCR-beta sequences, covering 15-18 subjects, were produced in each sequencing run. Total RNA was extracted with the RNeasy kit. Using the KAPA Real-time Library Amplification kit, TCR-beta VDJ regions were amplified with primers for the TCR constant region and the 5'RACE anchor. A first PCR added sample indexes and Illumina adaptors, and a second PCR then raised library yield. The roughly 650 bp TCR product was size-selected on a 2% E-gel SizeSelection system after Ampure bead purification. Library quality was checked on a Bioanalyzer, concentration was measured with Qubit, and libraries were quantified with the Kapa Library Quantification kit before pooling. An Illumina HiSeq 2500 was used to sequence the libraries paired-end at 2 x 150 bp. To increase sequence diversity, roughly 24-32% phiX was spiked into each library pool. The paper's processing steps were these. Quality-filtered reads were processed with the UMI-based MiGEC pipeline, which removed over 75% of raw TCR sequences during error correction. IMGT germline references were used for alignment of VDJ genes, and clonotypes were defined by a unique CDR3 amino acid sequence together with V-J genes. Clonal expansion, Shannon diversity, and CDR3 relatedness (CalcPairwiseDistances, ClusterSamples) were evaluated with VDJtools, and phylogenetic trees were built with CLCbio workbench. Clones with at least 8 unique UMIs were defined as expanded, with this threshold being based on coefficient-of-variation modelling across technical triplicates. In-frame beta chains were kept once TCRdb had trimmed the public reads at Q25 with fastp and called clones with MiXCR. Under each unique CDR3 protein, matching rows form one entry showing the most common genes and DNA. These V and J calls derive from TCRdb rather than the authors' analysis. For this sample the table gives 100,000 to 150,000 distinct CDR3 sequences, of which around 3% were detected only once. The ten largest account for 1% to 1.5% of the sample.

The sequence came from a woman aged 25 to 39 with multiple sclerosis. Sequences were obtained from PBMCs. This chain joins TRBV11-2 to TRBJ2-1; TRBD1 is a possible D gene, resting on 5 matching bases. The CDR3: CASNILVVGASYNEQFF. The nucleotide sequence is given as TGTGCCAGCAACATCCTCGTGGTAGGGGCCTCCTACAATGAGCAGTTCTTC.